What follows are 15 T cell receptor beta chains derived from one specimen sequenced in a study of blood T cell repertoires in COVID-19. Assay: immunoSEQ multiplex PCR; the TCRdb copy retains only in-frame clones and omits some. The sample yields some 220,000 clones, about 83% seen once. The sequencing input was peripheral blood. These receptors were taken from a young woman with COVID-19, enrolled during active disease.

This sequence joins TRBV19 and TRBJ1-4; 10 bases align to TRBD1. Looked up from germline, CDR1 is LNHDA and CDR2 is SQIVND (reference sequence). The V segment lost 5 bases and the J segment 5 bases; nucleotides outside the gene matches: 11. This CDR3 region has 17 residues. The CDR3 DNA sequence: TGTGCCAGTAGTCCGTCCCGGGACAGGGGAGAAAATGAAAAACTGTTTTTT. Translation: CASSPSRDRGENEKLFF.

J is TRBJ1-1 and V is TRBV4-3, with 7 bases that match TRBD1. The trim removed 1 base at V and 6 bases at J, leaving 8 bases unmatched. Germline values: CDR1 LGHNA, CDR2 YSLEER. The CDR3 runs 15 residues. CDR3 in amino acids: CASSQASGTASEAFF. The CDR3 DNA is TGCGCCAGCAGCCAAGCATCCGGGACAGCGTCTGAAGCTTTCTTT.

This rearrangement joins TRBV19 to TRBJ1-3; D not resolved. Per the germline V gene, CDR1 is LNHDA and CDR2 is SQIVND (reference sequence). The CDR3 has 14 residues. Trimming cost V 2 bases and J 2 bases, with 7 bases left between them. The CDR3 spells CASSIQATGNTIYF. The CDR3 region has the DNA TGTGCCAGTAGTATACAGGCTACTGGAAACACCATATATTTT. The variable domain in full, completed from reference TRBV19 and TRBJ1-3, reads DGGITQSPKYLFRKEGQNVTLSCEQNLNHDAMYWYRQDPGQGLRLIYYSQIVNDFQKGDIAEGYSVSREKKESFPLTVTSAQKNPTAFYLCASSIQATGNTIYFGEGSWLTVV.

The V and J genes are TRBV5-4 and TRBJ2-2; 12 bases line up with TRBD2. Trimming took 4 bases from V and 4 from J; bases not matched to a gene: 2. Per germline, CDR1 SGHNT and CDR2 YYREEE (reference sequence). The CDR3 runs 15 residues. The CDR3 loop reads CASSPSGGVTGELFF. The CDR3, as DNA: TGTGCCAGCAGCCCTAGCGGGGGGGTCACCGGGGAGCTGTTTTTT. The full variable domain, with the rest looked up from reference TRBV5-4 and TRBJ2-2, is ETGVTQSPTHLIKTRGQQVTLRCSSQSGHNTVSWYQQALGQGPQFIFQYYREEENGRGNFPPRFSGLQFPNYSSELNVNALELDDSALYLCASSPSGGVTGELFFGEGSRLTVL.

This chain joins TRBV2 and TRBJ1-1; 7 bases match TRBD1. In germline, CDR1 is SNHLY, CDR2 FYNNEI. There are 14 residues in the CDR3. V was pared by 8 bases and J by 4 bases, with 10 bases of the junction left unmatched. The CDR3 DNA is TGTGCCAGCCTTGTAACAGGGGTGGGCACTGAAGCTTTCTTT. This gives the protein CASLVTGVGTEAFF.

The rearrangement joins TRBV12-3 or TRBV12-4 to TRBJ2-7, with 7 bases that match TRBD1. The junction had 4 bases not matched to a gene; V was cut back by 5 bases and J by 3 bases. CDR3 length: 13 amino acids. CDR3 residues: CASSLQGSYEQYF. CDR3 DNA: TGTGCCAGCAGTCTACAGGGGAGCTACGAGCAGTACTTC.

The genes are TRBV5-3 and TRBJ1-2, with 9 nucleotides matching TRBD1. TRBV5-3 is treated as an ORF (open reading frame) with a function not yet certain. V lost 3 bases, J lost 7 bases, and 16 bases stayed unmatched. The CDR3 contains 17 residues. CDR3 in amino acids: CARSSFPIYRGRIGYTF. CDR3 DNA: TGTGCCAGAAGCTCGTTCCCGATCTACAGGGGGCGTATTGGCTACACCTTC.

This chain links TRBV19 with TRBJ1-4, with TRBD1 matching over 8 bases. CDR1 and CDR2 from the germline V gene are LNHDA and SQIVND (reference sequence). This CDR3 contains 14 residues. V lost 2 bases, J lost 5 bases, and 1 base stayed unmatched. Here the CDR3 DNA reads TGTGCCAGTAGTATAACAGGGGGAAATGAAAAACTGTTTTTT. This gives the protein CASSITGGNEKLFF. Full variable domain (missing parts from reference TRBV19 and TRBJ1-4): DGGITQSPKYLFRKEGQNVTLSCEQNLNHDAMYWYRQDPGQGLRLIYYSQIVNDFQKGDIAEGYSVSREKKESFPLTVTSAQKNPTAFYLCASSITGGNEKLFFGSGTQLSVL.

Points on this clone: This same CDR3 is encoded by further DNA sequences in the sample. The chain employs TRBV7-2 and TRBJ2-7, with a possible D match to TRBD2 (5 bases). The CDR3 is made up of 12 amino acids. Trimming left V 2 bases short and J 5 bases short, with 7 bases between. Germline CDR1 and CDR2: SGHTA and FQGNSA. DNA of the CDR3: TGTGCCAGCAGCTTATGGCGGGACGAGCAGTACTTC. Amino acids: CASSLWRDEQYF.

This chain connects TRBV7-3 to TRBJ2-2; 11 bases fit TRBD2. Trimming removed 5 bases from V and 6 bases from J; junction bases left unmatched: 5. From germline, CDR1 is SGHTA and CDR2 FQGTGA. The CDR3 runs 15 residues. CDR3 coding DNA: TGTGCCAGCAGCCCCATAGCGGGAGGGGCCGGGGAGCTGTTTTTT. Residues: CASSPIAGGAGELFF.

The chain combines TRBV19 with TRBJ1-2, with 10 bases fitting TRBD1. Germline V CDR1 and CDR2: LNHDA, SQIVND (reference sequence). The CDR3 length is 15 residues. V gave up 4 bases and J gave up 4 bases; unmatched junction bases: 6. The CDR3: CASSTRDRGPYGYTF. The CDR3 nucleotides read TGTGCCAGTAGTACCCGGGACAGGGGACCCTATGGCTACACCTTC.

V usage is TRBV6-5 and J usage is TRBJ1-1; tentatively, D is TRBD1 (6 bases). V shed 6 bases and J shed 1 base, with 12 bases lying between them. Germline V gene sequence: CDR1 MNHEY, CDR2 SVGAGI. CDR3 length: 14 amino acids. In DNA form, the CDR3 reads TGTGCCAGCAGAACAGGGCAGTCGAACACTGAAGCTTTCTTT. It yields the protein CASRTGQSNTEAFF.

CDR3 DNA sequence: TGTGCCAGTGCCTACAGGGGTCGTCATGAAAAACTGTTTTTT. Amino acid sequence: CASAYRGRHEKLFF. V and J are TRBV6-6 and TRBJ1-4; 7 bases agree with TRBD1. CDR1 MNHNY and CDR2 SVGAGI come from the germline V gene (reference sequence). This CDR3 spans 14 amino acids. Trimming at V came to 9 bases and at J to 6 bases, leaving 10 bases not matched to a gene.

This clone was seen more than once but under ten times. This chain joins TRBV19 and TRBJ1-6, with 7 bases identical to TRBD1. There are 16 residues in the CDR3. The V segment lost 3 bases and the J segment 7 bases; nucleotides outside the gene matches: 9. Per germline, CDR1 LNHDA and CDR2 SQIVND (reference sequence). CDR3 nucleotides: TGTGCCAGTAGTATCTACTCGGGACAGCTGAATTCACCCCTCCACTTT. It encodes CASSIYSGQLNSPLHF.

The chain carries TRBV2 and TRBJ1-6; 7 bases match TRBD1. J lost 7 bases, V lost 5 bases, and 11 bases had no gene match. CDR1 is SNHLY and CDR2 is FYNNEI in the germline V gene. CDR3 length: 16 amino acids. The CDR3 is CASSHRYRGRNSPLHF. CDR3 in DNA: TGTGCCAGCAGTCACCGCTACAGGGGTCGGAATTCACCCCTCCACTTT.